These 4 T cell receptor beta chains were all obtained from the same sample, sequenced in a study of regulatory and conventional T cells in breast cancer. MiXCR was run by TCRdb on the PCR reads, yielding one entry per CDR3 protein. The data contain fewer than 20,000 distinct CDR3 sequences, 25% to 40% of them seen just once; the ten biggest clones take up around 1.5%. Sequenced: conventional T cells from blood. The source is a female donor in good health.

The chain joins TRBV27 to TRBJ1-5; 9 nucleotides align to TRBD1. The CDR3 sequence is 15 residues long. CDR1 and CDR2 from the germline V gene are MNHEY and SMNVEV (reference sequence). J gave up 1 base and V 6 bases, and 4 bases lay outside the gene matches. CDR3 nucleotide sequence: TGTGCCAGCAGCAGGGACAGGGTGAGCAATCAGCCCCAGCATTTT. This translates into CASSRDRVSNQPQHF.

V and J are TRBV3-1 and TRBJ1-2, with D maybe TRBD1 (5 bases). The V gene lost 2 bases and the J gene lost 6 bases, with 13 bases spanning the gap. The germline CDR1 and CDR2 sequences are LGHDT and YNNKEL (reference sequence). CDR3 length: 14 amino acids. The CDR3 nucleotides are TGTGCCAGCAGCCAAACAGGCGCCTTTCATGGCTACACCTTC. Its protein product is CASSQTGAFHGYTF.

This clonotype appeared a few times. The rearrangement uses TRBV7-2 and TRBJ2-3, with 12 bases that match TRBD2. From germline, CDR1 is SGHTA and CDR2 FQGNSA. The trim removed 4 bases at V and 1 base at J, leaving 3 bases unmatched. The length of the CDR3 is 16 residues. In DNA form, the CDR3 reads TGTGCCAGCAGCTACAGACTAGCGGGAGGCACAGATACGCAGTATTTT. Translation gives CASSYRLAGGTDTQYF.

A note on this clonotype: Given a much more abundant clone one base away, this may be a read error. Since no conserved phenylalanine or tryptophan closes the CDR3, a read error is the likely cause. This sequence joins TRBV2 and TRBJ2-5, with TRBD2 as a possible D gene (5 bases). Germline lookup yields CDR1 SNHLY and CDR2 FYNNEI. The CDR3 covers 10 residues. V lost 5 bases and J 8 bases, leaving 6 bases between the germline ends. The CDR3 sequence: CASSPSTQYS. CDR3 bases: TGTGCCAGCAGTCCTAGCACCCAGTACTCC.